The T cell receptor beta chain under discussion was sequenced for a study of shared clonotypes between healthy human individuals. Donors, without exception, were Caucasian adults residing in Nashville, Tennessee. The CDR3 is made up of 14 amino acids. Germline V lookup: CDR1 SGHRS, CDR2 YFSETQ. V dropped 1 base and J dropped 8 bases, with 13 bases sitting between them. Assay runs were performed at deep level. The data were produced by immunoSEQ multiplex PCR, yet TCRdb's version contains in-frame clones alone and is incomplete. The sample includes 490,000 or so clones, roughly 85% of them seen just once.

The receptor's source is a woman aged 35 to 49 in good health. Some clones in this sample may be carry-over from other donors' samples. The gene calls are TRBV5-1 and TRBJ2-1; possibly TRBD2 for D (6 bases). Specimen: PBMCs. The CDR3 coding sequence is TGCGCCAGCAGCTTGACTAGCCGTCGGGATGAGCAGTTCTTC. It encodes CASSLTSRRDEQFF.